One and the same sample provided the 12 T cell receptor beta chains below, sequenced in a study of blood T cell repertoires in COVID-19. The data were produced by immunoSEQ multiplex PCR, yet TCRdb's version contains in-frame clones alone and is incomplete. The sample comprises some 130,000 clones, around 88% of which are singletons, and around 10% rests with the top ten. The sequenced sample consisted of peripheral blood. These receptors were taken from a man aged 45 to 65 with acute or convalescent COVID-19.

This clone showed up just once. This chain uses TRBV18 with TRBJ2-4, with TRBD2 matching 9 bases. Germline CDR1 and CDR2: KGHSH and LQKENI. This CDR3 has 15 residues. The V segment lost 6 bases and the J segment 5 bases; nucleotides outside the gene matches: 8. CDR3 nucleotides: TGTGCCAGCTCGCGAGGGGCTAGCGGGGAAAACATTCAGTACTTC. This codes for CASSRGASGENIQYF.

This chain uses TRBV5-1 with TRBJ1-1; 7 nucleotides match TRBD1. J was trimmed by 5 bases and V by 6 bases; bases with no gene match: 7. Germline CDR1 SGHRS, CDR2 YFSETQ. The CDR3 spans 13 residues. The CDR3 DNA is TGCGCCAGCAAGCGAACAGGGGCGACTGAAGCTTTCTTT. Its protein is CASKRTGATEAFF.

The chain couples TRBV11-2 to TRBJ1-5; D remains unclear. From germline, CDR1 is SGHAT and CDR2 FQNNGV. CDR3 length: 15 residues. Trimming cost V 0 bases and J 7 bases, with 13 bases left between them. CDR3 nucleotides: TGTGCCAGCAGCTTAGAAGGTCGGGGTGTGCAGCCCCAGCATTTT. Its translation: CASSLEGRGVQPQHF.

The V call is TRBV19, the J call TRBJ1-4; D might be TRBD1 (5 bases). Germline V gene sequence: CDR1 LNHDA, CDR2 SQIVND (reference sequence). V was shortened by 5 bases and J by 8 bases, with 12 bases between the two germline ends. The CDR3 contains 13 residues. The CDR3 nucleotides are TGTGCCAGTAGTGCGGGACGCGGGGAAAAACTGTTTTTT. It codes for CASSAGRGEKLFF.

The chain links TRBV6-6 to TRBJ1-6, with D perhaps TRBD1 (5 bases). Germline values: CDR1 MNHNY, CDR2 SVGAGI (reference sequence). Between the trimmed V and J ends, which lost 6 bases and 1 base, there was a span of 10 bases. CDR3 length: 15 amino acids. The CDR3 loop is CASSPGGSYNSPLHF. The CDR3 bases are TGTGCCAGCAGCCCGGGGGGGTCCTATAATTCACCCCTCCACTTT.

A few counts support this clone. J is TRBJ1-6 and V is TRBV19; possibly TRBD1 for D (6 bases). The V gene's germline CDR1 is LNHDA and CDR2 SQIVND (reference sequence). The CDR3 consists of 16 residues. The germline V and J ends were trimmed by 5 bases and 7 bases, with 18 bases remaining between them. CDR3 loop: CASSRGARGGNSPLHF. CDR3 in DNA: TGTGCCAGTAGTCGGGGGGCGCGGGGAGGGAATTCACCCCTCCACTTT.

This clone has only one observation. This sequence joins TRBV7-9 and TRBJ1-4, with D perhaps matching TRBD1 (5 bases). Trimming cost V 4 bases and J 8 bases, with 14 bases left between them. Germline V gene lookup returns CDR1 SEHNR and CDR2 FQNEAQ (reference sequence). There are 14 residues in the CDR3. The CDR3 is CASSSGDSGEKLFF. In nucleotides, the CDR3 is TGTGCCAGCAGCTCGGGGGACTCGGGGGAAAAACTGTTTTTT.

The genes are TRBV20-1 and TRBJ2-7, with TRBD1 as a possible D gene (5 bases). CDR1 is DFQATT, CDR2 SNEGSKA, per germline (reference sequence). Trimming took off 6 bases at V and 3 bases at J, with 9 bases between the two ends. The CDR3 has 11 residues. CDR3 protein: CSAPQVYEQYF. Written as DNA, the CDR3 is TGCAGTGCACCACAGGTCTACGAGCAGTACTTC.

This chain links TRBV27 with TRBJ2-7; 7 bases agree with TRBD1. The CDR3 consists of 14 residues. CDR1 MNHEY and CDR2 SMNVEV come from the germline V gene (reference sequence). Trimming at V came to 2 bases and at J to 2 bases, leaving 3 bases not matched to a gene. CDR3 sequence: CASSLQTGTYEQYF. The CDR3 DNA sequence: TGTGCCAGCAGTTTACAGACAGGGACCTACGAGCAGTACTTC.

J is TRBJ2-1 and V is TRBV9, with D tentatively TRBD2 (6 bases). CDR1 is SGDLS, CDR2 YYNGEE, per germline. CDR3 length equals 15 residues. The V end was cut by 1 base, the J end by 5 bases, with 13 bases between. The CDR3 DNA sequence: TGTGCCAGCAGCGTAATTTCCGGGGGTGACAATGAGCAGTTCTTC. This encodes CASSVISGGDNEQFF.

This chain uses TRBV19 with TRBJ1-2; TRBD1 might be the D (5 bases). The CDR3 length is 16 residues. Looked up from germline, CDR1 is LNHDA and CDR2 is SQIVND (reference sequence). With 5 bases removed from V and 0 bases from J, the gap between germline ends came to 16 bases. The CDR3 spells CASSPYWTTPNYGYTF. DNA for the CDR3: TGTGCCAGTAGTCCTTACTGGACAACGCCTAACTATGGCTACACCTTC. Full variable domain (rest looked up from reference TRBV19 and TRBJ1-2): DGGITQSPKYLFRKEGQNVTLSCEQNLNHDAMYWYRQDPGQGLRLIYYSQIVNDFQKGDIAEGYSVSREKKESFPLTVTSAQKNPTAFYLCASSPYWTTPNYGYTFGSGTRLTVV.

As concerns this clone: Germline and junction disagree at one end, which may indicate a read error. This chain links TRBV7-2 with TRBJ2-1, with D hard to call. Germline-derived CDR1 and CDR2 are SGHTA and FQGNSA. This CDR3 comprises 15 residues. CDR3 in amino acids: CASSLAQGSYDEQFF. The CDR3 DNA sequence: TGTGCCAGCAGCTTAGCGCAAGGTAGCTACGATGAGCAGTTCTTC.